The 11 T cell receptor beta chains below were found in one sample sequenced in a study of shared T cell receptors in the human thymus. Using immunoSEQ multiplex PCR, the repertoire was profiled, and TCRdb retains in-frame clones only, with some absent. The sample comprises approximately 760,000 clones, approximately 85% of which are singletons, and around 0.01% rests with the top ten. These data were also reused for a study on human thymus T cells.

Sequenced sample: thymocytes. The receptors were gathered from a girl in the first two years of life with a congenital heart defect.

The table lists this clone with a count of one. The chain has TRBV7-2 and TRBJ2-5, with TRBD1 matching 8 bases. Germline CDR1 SGHTA, CDR2 FQGNSA. The V gene end was trimmed by 5 bases and the J gene end by 5 bases; junction bases not matched to a gene: 1. CDR3 length: 12 amino acids. As DNA, the CDR3 is TGTGCCAGCAGCACAGGGGGGGAGACCCAGTACTTC. Translating gives CASSTGGETQYF.

The chain has TRBV4-2 and TRBJ1-2; D not resolved. This CDR3 is 15 amino acids long. V shed 2 bases and J shed 8 bases, with 18 bases lying between them. In germline, CDR1 is LGHNA, CDR2 YNFKEQ. DNA for the CDR3: TGTGCCAGCAGCCAAAGGCGCCGGGGTGCCGGGGGCTACACCTTC. This translates into CASSQRRRGAGGYTF.

The chain carries TRBV28 and TRBJ1-1; no firm D call. The V gene's germline CDR1 is MDHEN and CDR2 SYDVKM. V was shortened by 6 bases and J by 4 bases, with 9 bases between the two germline ends. The CDR3 loop spans 12 amino acids. The CDR3 DNA reads TGTGCCAGCAGACGAGGTATCACTGAAGCTTTCTTT. This gives the protein CASRRGITEAFF.

Only one count was recorded for this clone. The genes are TRBV4-1 and TRBJ1-5; unclear D gene. The CDR3 consists of 16 residues. Deletions cut 0 bases from V and 0 bases from J, with 9 bases between. Germline CDR1 is MGHRA and CDR2 is YSYEKL. CDR3 sequence reads: CASSQDNRHSNQPQHF. For the CDR3, the DNA is TGCGCCAGCAGCCAAGATAACAGACATAGCAATCAGCCCCAGCATTTT.

The V call is TRBV6-4, the J call TRBJ2-7; unclear D gene. Germline CDR1 reads MRHNA; CDR2 reads SNTAGT. The V end was cut by 5 bases, the J end by 3 bases, with 14 bases between. The length of the CDR3 is 14 residues. CDR3 in amino acids: CASSSDFGDYEQYF. The CDR3 DNA reads as TGTGCCAGCAGTTCCGACTTCGGTGACTACGAGCAGTACTTC.

This rearrangement joins TRBV25-1 to TRBJ2-3; D perhaps matches TRBD2 (5 bases). Germline-derived CDR1 and CDR2 are MGHDK and SYGVNS. Trimming left V 2 bases short and J 1 base short, with 10 bases between. The length of the CDR3 is 15 residues. Here the CDR3 DNA reads TGTGCCAGCAGTGAACAGCGGAGACGCACAGATACGCAGTATTTT. Amino acids: CASSEQRRRTDTQYF.

CDR3 sequence (DNA): TGTGCCAGCAGTGATATCCGGGATACAGGGGGCGCAGAGGATGAAAAACTGTTTTTT. Residues: CASSDIRDTGGAEDEKLFF. The V call is TRBV28, the J call TRBJ1-4, with 9 bases matching TRBD1. The length of the CDR3 is 19 residues. The V gene end was trimmed by 5 bases and the J gene end by 6 bases; junction bases not matched to a gene: 19. From germline, CDR1 is MDHEN and CDR2 SYDVKM.

The sample holds one count of this clone. The V call is TRBV5-1, the J call TRBJ2-7; TRBD1 aligns across 9 bases. After removal of 3 bases from V and 4 bases from J, the junction contained 8 bases not matched to a gene. This CDR3 contains 15 residues. Germline CDR1 SGHRS, CDR2 YFSETQ. CDR3 region: CASSSGDRAGYEQYF. The CDR3, as DNA: TGCGCCAGCAGCTCCGGGGACAGGGCGGGTTACGAGCAGTACTTC.

CDR3 DNA sequence: TGTGCCAGCAGTTTAGGCCTCCCCCGACAGGGTGGTTATTATGGCTACACCTTC. Protein sequence: CASSLGLPRQGGYYGYTF. The J gene is TRBJ1-2, the V gene TRBV27; TRBD1 aligns across 7 bases. There are 18 residues in the CDR3. V lost 2 bases and J lost 5; bases outside the gene matches: 17. The germline V gene has CDR1 MNHEY and CDR2 SMNVEV (reference sequence).

This chain connects TRBV28 to TRBJ2-3; TRBD2 is a possible D gene (6 bases). Per the germline V gene, CDR1 is MDHEN and CDR2 is SYDVKM. The V end lost 6 bases, the J end lost 3 bases, and 16 bases lay between the germline ends. The CDR3 is made up of 15 amino acids. As DNA, the CDR3 is TGTGCCAGCAGCCGTAGCGGTTCTTCGACAGATACGCAGTATTTT. The encoded protein is CASSRSGSSTDTQYF.

The chain has TRBV19 and TRBJ1-2, with D maybe TRBD1 (6 bases). With 0 bases removed from V and 3 bases from J, the gap between germline ends came to 20 bases. The CDR3 is made up of 18 amino acids. Germline V gene sequence: CDR1 LNHDA, CDR2 SQIVND (reference sequence). DNA for the CDR3: TGTGCCAGTAGTATAGAGAATATGGGTGCTACAGGGCACTATGGCTACACCTTC. Residues: CASSIENMGATGHYGYTF.